The following is a T cell receptor beta chain sequence with its context. The data were taken from a study of shared T cell receptors in the human thymus. TCRdb's table, derived via immunoSEQ multiplex PCR, lists solely in-frame clones and lacks some. The data show more than 300,000 clones, 85% to 95% seen once. Sequenced: thymocytes. The sequence was obtained from a human donor.

The CDR3 here is CASSLVPASGRKTQETQYF. DNA of the CDR3: TGTGCCAGCAGCTTAGTCCCGGCTAGCGGGAGGAAGACCCAAGAGACCCAGTACTTC. The V and J genes are TRBV7-2 and TRBJ2-5, with 11 bases aligning to TRBD2. Trimming took 1 base from V and 1 from J; bases not matched to a gene: 11. Per the germline V gene, CDR1 is SGHTA and CDR2 is FQGNSA. CDR3 size: 19 residues. Supplemented by reference TRBV7-2 and TRBJ2-5, the full variable domain reads GAGVSQSPSNKVTEKGKDVELRCDPISGHTALYWYRQSLGQGLEFLIYFQGNSAPDKSGLPSDRFSAERTGGSVSTLTIQRTQQEDSAVYLCASSLVPASGRKTQETQYFGPGTRLLVL.